These T cell receptor beta chains were read from a single sample in a study of T cell responses to AZD1222 COVID-19 vaccine. Using immunoSEQ multiplex PCR, the repertoire was profiled, and TCRdb retains in-frame clones only, with some absent. The sample carries 140,000 to 150,000 clones, approximately 92% recorded once. This specimen consisted of peripheral blood, obtained on day 0 of AZD1222 vaccination. The receptors were gathered from an adult in good health. Both conserved end residues are part of each CDR3. A D gene is named only where the DNA matches it firmly. The size of a clone is reported for some rows only, either as once, few or many, or as a class for expanded clones.

D: -; J: TRBJ1-1; size: -; V: TRBV12-3/TRBV12-4; CDR3: CASSLSQGAFF; DNA: TGTGCCAGCAGTTTATCCCAGGGAGCTTTCTTT
D: TRBD1; J: TRBJ1-5; size: -; V: TRBV27; CDR3: CASSLDRDSNQPQHF; DNA: TGTGCCAGCAGTTTAGACAGGGATAGCAATCAGCCCCAGCATTTT
D: TRBD1; J: TRBJ1-5; size: -; V: TRBV27; CDR3: CASSLGQGGQPQHF; DNA: TGTGCCAGCAGCCTTGGACAGGGGGGTCAGCCCCAGCATTTT
D: TRBD1; J: TRBJ1-4; size: once; V: TRBV3-1/TRBV3-2; CDR3: CASSLNRGKEEKLFF; DNA: TGTGCCAGCAGCCTGAACAGGGGGAAGGAAGAAAAACTGTTTTTT
D: -; J: TRBJ1-5; size: -; V: TRBV12-5; CDR3: CASGGRGDSNQPQHF; DNA: TGTGCTAGCGGAGGGAGGGGGGACAGCAATCAGCCCCAGCATTTT
D: -; J: TRBJ2-2; size: once; V: TRBV28; CDR3: CASSFGTVTGELFF; DNA: TGTGCCAGCAGTTTTGGAACAGTTACCGGGGAGCTGTTTTTT
D: -; J: TRBJ1-6; size: -; V: TRBV28; CDR3: CASSQQGMNSPLHF; DNA: TGTGCCAGCAGTCAGCAGGGGATGAATTCACCCCTCCACTTT
D: -; J: TRBJ1-5; size: -; V: TRBV28; CDR3: CASNKTPGGTQPQHF; DNA: TGTGCCAGCAACAAGACCCCCGGGGGGACTCAGCCCCAGCATTTT
D: -; J: TRBJ2-7; size: -; V: TRBV5-5; CDR3: CASSPRGFYEQYF; DNA: TGTGCCAGCAGCCCCCGGGGGTTCTACGAGCAGTACTTC
D: TRBD1; J: TRBJ2-2; size: once; V: TRBV7-3; CDR3: CASSPRTGHTGELFF; DNA: TGTGCCAGCAGCCCCAGGACAGGACACACCGGGGAGCTGTTTTTT
D: -; J: TRBJ1-1; size: -; V: TRBV28; CDR3: CASISSGSGTEAFF; DNA: TGTGCCAGCATCTCGTCTGGTTCTGGCACTGAAGCTTTCTTT
D: TRBD2; J: TRBJ2-5; size: once; V: TRBV5-1; CDR3: CASTEVSGRIGETQYF; DNA: TGCGCCAGCACAGAAGTTAGCGGGAGGATTGGGGAGACCCAGTACTTC
D: -; J: TRBJ2-7; size: -; V: TRBV6-5; CDR3: CASSSTRWGTTYEQYF; DNA: TGTGCCAGCAGTTCAACCCGTTGGGGGACAACTTACGAGCAGTACTTC
D: -; J: TRBJ2-1; size: once; V: TRBV28; CDR3: CASIGDGYNEQFF; DNA: TGTGCCAGCATAGGGGACGGCTACAATGAGCAGTTCTTC
D: -; J: TRBJ2-7; size: -; V: TRBV7-9; CDR3: CASTRSGVSSYEQYF; DNA: TGTGCCAGCACCAGAAGCGGAGTCAGCTCCTACGAGCAGTACTTC
D: TRBD2; J: TRBJ2-2; size: -; V: TRBV11-2; CDR3: CASSPGLVGTGELFF; DNA: TGTGCCAGCAGCCCGGGACTAGTGGGTACCGGGGAGCTGTTTTTT
D: -; J: TRBJ2-7; size: -; V: TRBV5-6; CDR3: CASSLVGSSYEQYF; DNA: TGTGCCAGCAGCTTGGTCGGTAGCTCCTACGAGCAGTACTTC
D: -; J: TRBJ1-1; size: -; V: TRBV20-1; CDR3: CSVGEAFF; DNA: TGCAGTGTCGGTGAAGCTTTCTTT
D: -; J: TRBJ1-4; size: -; V: TRBV28; CDR3: CASSLPVVSYEKLFF; DNA: TGTGCCAGCAGTTTACCAGTAGTGTCCTATGAAAAACTGTTTTTT
D: -; J: TRBJ2-7; size: -; V: TRBV7-9; CDR3: CASRTGSSSYEQYF; DNA: TGTGCCAGCAGGACAGGTTCGAGCTCCTACGAGCAGTACTTC
D: -; J: TRBJ2-7; size: -; V: TRBV5-5; CDR3: CASSLAVASLMEQYF; DNA: TGTGCCAGCAGCTTGGCGGTCGCTTCCCTTATGGAGCAGTACTTC
D: -; J: TRBJ1-3; size: -; V: TRBV7-2; CDR3: CASSLGTSGNTIYF; DNA: TGTGCCAGCAGCTTAGGCACCTCTGGAAACACCATATATTTT
D: TRBD1; J: TRBJ1-2; size: -; V: TRBV28; CDR3: CASSLLTGGNYGYTF; DNA: TGTGCCAGCAGTTTATTAACAGGGGGGAACTATGGCTACACCTTC
D: -; J: TRBJ1-3; size: -; V: TRBV2; CDR3: CASSEAVGFSGNTIYF; DNA: TGTGCCAGCAGTGAAGCGGTGGGGTTCTCTGGAAACACCATATATTTT
D: -; J: TRBJ2-4; size: few; V: TRBV4-1; CDR3: CASSQGSLGRYF; DNA: TGCGCCAGCAGCCAAGGATCTCTGGGTCGGTACTTC
D: TRBD1; J: TRBJ1-1; size: -; V: TRBV5-4; CDR3: CASSLTGQGTTEAFF; DNA: TGTGCCAGCAGCTTGACGGGACAGGGTACCACTGAAGCTTTCTTT
D: -; J: TRBJ1-1; size: -; V: TRBV5-5; CDR3: CASSLEWGSEAFF; DNA: TGTGCCAGCAGCTTGGAGTGGGGGTCTGAAGCTTTCTTT
D: TRBD1; J: TRBJ1-1; size: -; V: TRBV7-6; CDR3: CASSLAKGDRARDTEAFF; DNA: TGTGCCAGCAGCTTAGCCAAAGGCGACAGGGCACGGGACACTGAAGCTTTCTTT
D: -; J: TRBJ2-7; size: -; V: TRBV28; CDR3: CASSPPPLYEQYF; DNA: TGTGCCAGCAGTCCTCCCCCCCTCTACGAGCAGTACTTC
D: -; J: TRBJ1-2; size: -; V: TRBV4-1; CDR3: CASSNARSGRAEGYTF; DNA: TGCGCCAGCAGCAACGCAAGATCCGGCAGGGCCGAAGGCTACACCTTC
D: -; J: TRBJ1-5; size: -; V: TRBV6-5; CDR3: CASRGLEGNQPQHF; DNA: TGTGCCAGCAGGGGGTTAGAGGGCAATCAGCCCCAGCATTTT
D: TRBD1; J: TRBJ2-1; size: -; V: TRBV29-1; CDR3: CSVEVGRGHNEQFF; DNA: TGCAGCGTTGAAGTCGGCAGGGGGCACAATGAGCAGTTCTTC
D: TRBD1; J: TRBJ1-1; size: -; V: TRBV3-1/TRBV3-2; CDR3: CASSQEGQTRNTEAFF; DNA: TGTGCCAGCAGCCAAGAGGGACAGACGAGGAACACTGAAGCTTTCTTT
D: TRBD1; J: TRBJ2-1; size: -; V: TRBV4-2; CDR3: CASSQDLQWDREVPFF; DNA: TGTGCCAGCAGCCAAGACCTCCAATGGGACAGGGAGGTTCCGTTCTTC
D: -; J: TRBJ1-3; size: once; V: TRBV11-2; CDR3: CASSLNRQGGNTIYF; DNA: TGTGCCAGCAGCCTCAACCGGCAGGGGGGAAACACCATATATTTT
D: -; J: TRBJ1-2; size: -; V: TRBV13; CDR3: CASSLVGGSHGYTF; DNA: TGTGCCAGCAGCTTAGTCGGGGGGTCGCATGGCTACACCTTC
D: TRBD2; J: TRBJ2-3; size: -; V: TRBV30; CDR3: CAWRVAGGVRDTQYF; DNA: TGTGCCTGGAGGGTAGCGGGGGGGGTCCGGGATACGCAGTATTTT
D: -; J: TRBJ1-2; size: -; V: TRBV30; CDR3: CAHSTRFGYTF; DNA: TGTGCCCACTCAACGAGGTTTGGCTACACCTTC
D: -; J: TRBJ1-2; size: -; V: TRBV29-1; CDR3: CSVGRQTKKGYTF; DNA: TGCAGCGTTGGTAGACAGACCAAAAAAGGCTACACCTTC
D: -; J: TRBJ1-4; size: -; V: TRBV7-2; CDR3: CASSLGSFEKLFF; DNA: TGTGCCAGCAGCTTAGGCTCGTTTGAAAAACTGTTTTTT
D: TRBD1; J: TRBJ1-4; size: -; V: TRBV7-6; CDR3: CASSSGTGGDIREKLFF; DNA: TGTGCCAGCAGCTCCGGGACAGGGGGGGATATTCGAGAAAAACTGTTTTTT
D: -; J: TRBJ1-2; size: -; V: TRBV6-5; CDR3: CASTLGGNNYGYTF; DNA: TGTGCCAGCACCCTCGGAGGGAACAACTATGGCTACACCTTC
D: -; J: TRBJ2-2; size: once; V: TRBV5-1; CDR3: CASTLSRAVGGELFF; DNA: TGCGCCAGCACCCTAAGCCGGGCCGTAGGCGGGGAGCTGTTTTTT
D: TRBD2; J: TRBJ2-1; size: -; V: TRBV5-1; CDR3: CASSLFLAGGESYNEQFF; DNA: TGCGCCAGCAGCTTGTTTCTAGCGGGAGGAGAGTCCTACAATGAGCAGTTCTTC
D: TRBD1; J: TRBJ1-6; size: -; V: TRBV13; CDR3: CASSLAVGQVNSPLHF; DNA: TGTGCCAGCAGCTTAGCAGTAGGACAGGTGAATTCACCCCTCCACTTT
D: TRBD2; J: TRBJ2-1; size: -; V: TRBV7-6; CDR3: CASSLGGTSGFGVQFF; DNA: TGTGCCAGCAGCTTAGGAGGGACTAGCGGGTTTGGGGTTCAGTTCTTC
D: -; J: TRBJ1-5; size: -; V: TRBV7-2; CDR3: CASSLDWGPLNQPQHF; DNA: TGTGCCAGCAGCTTAGATTGGGGCCCCCTTAATCAGCCCCAGCATTTT
D: TRBD2; J: TRBJ2-3; size: -; V: TRBV28; CDR3: CASSLANPGLAGEGGTQYF; DNA: TGTGCCAGCAGTTTAGCGAATCCCGGACTAGCGGGAGAAGGGGGTACGCAGTATTTT
D: TRBD2; J: TRBJ2-1; size: -; V: TRBV28; CDR3: CASSPTQLAGAWGEQFF; DNA: TGTGCCAGCAGTCCTACCCAACTAGCGGGGGCCTGGGGTGAGCAGTTCTTC
D: TRBD1; J: TRBJ1-1; size: -; V: TRBV3-1/TRBV3-2; CDR3: CASSQDRGGGRGPEAFF; DNA: TGTGCCAGCAGCCAAGATCGTGGTGGTGGGAGGGGGCCTGAAGCTTTCTTT
D: TRBD1; J: TRBJ2-7; size: -; V: TRBV7-9; CDR3: CASSGTGGEVEQYF; DNA: TGTGCCAGCAGCGGCACAGGGGGCGAAGTCGAGCAGTACTTC
D: TRBD1; J: TRBJ2-2; size: -; V: TRBV6-5; CDR3: CASKRGQANTGELFF; DNA: TGTGCCAGTAAACGAGGACAGGCGAACACCGGGGAGCTGTTTTTT
D: -; J: TRBJ2-5; size: -; V: TRBV12-3/TRBV12-4; CDR3: CASSPGTSRYF; DNA: TGTGCCAGCAGTCCCGGGACTTCCCGGTACTTC
D: -; J: TRBJ2-1; size: -; V: TRBV12-3/TRBV12-4; CDR3: CAAGRREYNEQFF; DNA: TGTGCCGCGGGCCGGCGGGAATACAATGAGCAGTTCTTC
D: TRBD2; J: TRBJ2-1; size: -; V: TRBV25-1; CDR3: CASSLAGSSYNEQFF; DNA: TGTGCCAGCAGCTTAGCGGGGAGCTCCTACAATGAGCAGTTCTTC
D: TRBD1; J: TRBJ2-2; size: -; V: TRBV4-1; CDR3: CASSQVFSGQTNTGELFF; DNA: TGCGCCAGCAGCCAAGTCTTCTCGGGACAGACGAACACCGGGGAGCTGTTTTTT
D: -; J: TRBJ1-5; size: -; V: TRBV7-9; CDR3: CASSLGPQPQHF; DNA: TGTGCCAGCAGCTTAGGGCCACAGCCCCAGCATTTT
D: -; J: TRBJ2-3; size: once; V: TRBV5-1; CDR3: CASSLGLTDTQYF; DNA: TGCGCCAGCAGCTTGGGACTAACAGATACGCAGTATTTT
D: TRBD1; J: TRBJ1-1; size: -; V: TRBV6-2/TRBV6-3; CDR3: CASSRKTGKVTEAFF; DNA: TGTGCCAGCAGTCGGAAGACAGGGAAGGTCACTGAAGCTTTCTTT